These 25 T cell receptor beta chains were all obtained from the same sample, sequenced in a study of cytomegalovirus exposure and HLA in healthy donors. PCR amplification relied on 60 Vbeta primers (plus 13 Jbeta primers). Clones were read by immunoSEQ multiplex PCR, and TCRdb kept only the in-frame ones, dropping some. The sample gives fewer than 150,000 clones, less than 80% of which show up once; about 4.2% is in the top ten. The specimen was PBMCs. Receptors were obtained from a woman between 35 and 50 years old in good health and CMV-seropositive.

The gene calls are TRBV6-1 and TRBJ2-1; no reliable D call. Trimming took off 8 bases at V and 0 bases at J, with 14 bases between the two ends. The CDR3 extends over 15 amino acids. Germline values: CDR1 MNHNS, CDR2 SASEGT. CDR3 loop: CASLQSDSSYNEQFF. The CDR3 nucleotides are TGTGCCAGCCTCCAAAGCGATAGCTCCTACAATGAGCAGTTCTTC.

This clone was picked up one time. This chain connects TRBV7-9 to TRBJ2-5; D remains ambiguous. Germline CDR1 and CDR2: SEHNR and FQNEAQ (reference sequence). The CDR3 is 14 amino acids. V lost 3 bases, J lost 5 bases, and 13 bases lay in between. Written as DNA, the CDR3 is TGTGCCAGCAGCTTTTCCCGACCTAGGGAGACCCAGTACTTC. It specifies CASSFSRPRETQYF.

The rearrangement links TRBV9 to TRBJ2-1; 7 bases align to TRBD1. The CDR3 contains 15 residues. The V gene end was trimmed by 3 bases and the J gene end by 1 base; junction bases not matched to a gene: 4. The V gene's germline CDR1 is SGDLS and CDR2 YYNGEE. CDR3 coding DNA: TGTGCCAGCAGCGGCGACAGGGAATCCTACAATGAGCAGTTCTTC. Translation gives CASSGDRESYNEQFF.

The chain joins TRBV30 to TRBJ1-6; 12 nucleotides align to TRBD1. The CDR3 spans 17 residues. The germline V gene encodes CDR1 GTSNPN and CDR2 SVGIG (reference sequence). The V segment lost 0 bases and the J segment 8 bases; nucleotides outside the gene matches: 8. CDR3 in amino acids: CAWSVGSGTGGYSPLHF. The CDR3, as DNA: TGTGCCTGGAGTGTAGGGTCTGGGACAGGGGGCTATTCACCCCTCCACTTT.

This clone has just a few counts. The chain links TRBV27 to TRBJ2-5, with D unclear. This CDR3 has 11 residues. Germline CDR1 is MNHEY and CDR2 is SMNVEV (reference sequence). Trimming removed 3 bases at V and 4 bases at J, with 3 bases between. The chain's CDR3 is CASSFRETQYF. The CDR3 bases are TGTGCCAGCAGTTTTAGAGAGACCCAGTACTTC.

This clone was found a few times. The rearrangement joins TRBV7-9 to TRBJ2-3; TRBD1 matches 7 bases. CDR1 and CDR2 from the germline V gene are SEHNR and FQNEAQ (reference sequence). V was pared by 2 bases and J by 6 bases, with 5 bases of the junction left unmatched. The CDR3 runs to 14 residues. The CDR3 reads CASSLSSQGDTQYF. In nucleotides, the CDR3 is TGTGCCAGCAGCTTATCATCACAGGGGGATACGCAGTATTTT.

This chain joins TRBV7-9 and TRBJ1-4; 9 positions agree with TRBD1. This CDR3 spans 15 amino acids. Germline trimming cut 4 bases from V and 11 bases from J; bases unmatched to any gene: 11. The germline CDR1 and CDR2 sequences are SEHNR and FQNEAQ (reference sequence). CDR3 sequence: CASSSPAGTGQKLFF. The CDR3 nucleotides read TGTGCCAGCAGCTCCCCGGCCGGGACAGGGCAGAAACTGTTTTTT.

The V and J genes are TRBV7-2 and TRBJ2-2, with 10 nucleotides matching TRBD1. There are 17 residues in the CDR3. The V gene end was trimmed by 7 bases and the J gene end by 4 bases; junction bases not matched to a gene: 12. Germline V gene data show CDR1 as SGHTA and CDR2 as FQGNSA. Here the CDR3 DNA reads TGTGCCAGCACCCACGTCCGGGACAGGGGTAGCACCGGGGAGCTGTTTTTT. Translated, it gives CASTHVRDRGSTGELFF.

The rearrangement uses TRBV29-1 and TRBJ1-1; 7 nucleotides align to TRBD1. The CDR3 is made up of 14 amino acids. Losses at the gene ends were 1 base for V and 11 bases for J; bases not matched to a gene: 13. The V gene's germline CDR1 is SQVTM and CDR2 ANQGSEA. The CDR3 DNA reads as TGCAGCGTTGAAGGCCGTTTGGTGACAGGGATGGCTTTCTTT. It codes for CSVEGRLVTGMAFF. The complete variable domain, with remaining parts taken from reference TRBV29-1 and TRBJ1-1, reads SAVISQKPSRDICQRGTSLTIQCQVDSQVTMMFWYRQQPGQSLTLIATANQGSEATYESGFVIDKFPISRPNLTFSTLTVSNMSPEDSSIYLCSVEGRLVTGMAFFGQGTRLTVV.

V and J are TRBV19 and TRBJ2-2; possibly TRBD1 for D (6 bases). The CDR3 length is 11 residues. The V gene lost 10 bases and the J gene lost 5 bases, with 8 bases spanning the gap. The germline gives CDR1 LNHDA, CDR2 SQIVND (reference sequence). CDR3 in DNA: TGTGCCACTGACAGGACCGGGGAGCTGTTTTTT. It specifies CATDRTGELFF.

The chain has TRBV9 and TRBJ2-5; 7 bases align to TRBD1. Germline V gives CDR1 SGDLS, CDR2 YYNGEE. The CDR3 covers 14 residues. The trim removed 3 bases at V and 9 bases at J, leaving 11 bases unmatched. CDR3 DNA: TGTGCCAGCAGCGCTTTACAGGGGACCGGGGCCCAGTACTTC. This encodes CASSALQGTGAQYF. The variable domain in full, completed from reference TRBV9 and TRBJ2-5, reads DSGVTQTPKHLITATGQRVTLRCSPRSGDLSVYWYQQSLDQGLQFLIQYYNGEERAKGNILERFSAQQFPDLHSELNLSSLELGDSALYFCASSALQGTGAQYFGPGTRLLVL.

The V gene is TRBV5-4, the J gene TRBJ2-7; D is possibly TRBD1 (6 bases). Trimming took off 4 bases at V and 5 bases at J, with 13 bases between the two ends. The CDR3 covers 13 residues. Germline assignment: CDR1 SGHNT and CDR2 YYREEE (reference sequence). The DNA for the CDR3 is TGTGCCAGCAGCCGTGGGACATTCCACGAGCAGTACTTC. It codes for CASSRGTFHEQYF.

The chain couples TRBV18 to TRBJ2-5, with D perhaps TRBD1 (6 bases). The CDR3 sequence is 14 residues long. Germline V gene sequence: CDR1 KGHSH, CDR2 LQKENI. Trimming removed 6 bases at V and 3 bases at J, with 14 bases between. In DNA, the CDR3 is TGTGCCAGCTCCCAGGGGCGCGTTGAAGAGACCCAGTACTTC. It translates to CASSQGRVEETQYF. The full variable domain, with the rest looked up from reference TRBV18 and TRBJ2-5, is NAGVMQNPRHLVRRRGQEARLRCSPMKGHSHVYWYRQLPEEGLKFMVYLQKENIIDESGMPKERFSAEFPKEGPSILRIQQVVRGDSAAYFCASSQGRVEETQYFGPGTRLLVL.

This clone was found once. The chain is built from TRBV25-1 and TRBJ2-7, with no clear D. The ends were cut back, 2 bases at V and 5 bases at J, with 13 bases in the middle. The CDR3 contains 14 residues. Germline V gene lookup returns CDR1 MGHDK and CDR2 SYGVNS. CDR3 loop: CASSEEWAAHEQYF. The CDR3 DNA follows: TGTGCCAGCAGTGAAGAGTGGGCAGCCCACGAGCAGTACTTC.

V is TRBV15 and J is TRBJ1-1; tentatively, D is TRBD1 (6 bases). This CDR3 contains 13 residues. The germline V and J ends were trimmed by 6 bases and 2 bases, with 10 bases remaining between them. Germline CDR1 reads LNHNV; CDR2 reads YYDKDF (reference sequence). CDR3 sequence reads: CATRGTPNTEAFF. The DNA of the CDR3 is TGTGCCACCAGAGGGACACCCAACACTGAAGCTTTCTTT.

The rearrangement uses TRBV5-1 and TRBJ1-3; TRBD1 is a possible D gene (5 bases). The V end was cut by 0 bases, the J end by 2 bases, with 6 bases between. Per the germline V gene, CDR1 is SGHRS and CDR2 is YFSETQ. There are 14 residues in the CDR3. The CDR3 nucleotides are TGCGCCAGCAGCTTGGTAGGGGCTGGAAACACCATATATTTT. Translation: CASSLVGAGNTIYF.

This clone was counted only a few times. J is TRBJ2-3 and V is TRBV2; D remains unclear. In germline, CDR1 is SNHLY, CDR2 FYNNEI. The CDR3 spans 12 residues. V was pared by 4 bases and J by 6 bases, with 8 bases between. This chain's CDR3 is CASSVLRDTQYF. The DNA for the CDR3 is TGTGCCAGCAGTGTACTAAGGGATACGCAGTATTTT. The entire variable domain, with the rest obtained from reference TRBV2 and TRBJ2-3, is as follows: EPEVTQTPSHQVTQMGQEVILRCVPISNHLYFYWYRQILGQKVEFLVSFYNNEISEKSEIFDDQFSVERPDGSNFTLKIRSTKLEDSAMYFCASSVLRDTQYFGPGTRLTVL.

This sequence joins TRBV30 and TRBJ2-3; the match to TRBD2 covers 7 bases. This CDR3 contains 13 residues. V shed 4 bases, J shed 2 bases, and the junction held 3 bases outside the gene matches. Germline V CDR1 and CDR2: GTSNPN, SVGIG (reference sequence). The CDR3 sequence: CAWTSGLTDTQYF. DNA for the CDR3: TGTGCCTGGACTAGCGGTCTCACAGATACGCAGTATTTT. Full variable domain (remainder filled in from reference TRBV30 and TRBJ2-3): SQTIHQWPATLVQPVGSPLSLECTVEGTSNPNLYWYRQAAGRGLQLLFYSVGIGQISSEVPQNLSASRPQDRQFILSSKKLLLSDSGFYLCAWTSGLTDTQYFGPGTRLTVL.

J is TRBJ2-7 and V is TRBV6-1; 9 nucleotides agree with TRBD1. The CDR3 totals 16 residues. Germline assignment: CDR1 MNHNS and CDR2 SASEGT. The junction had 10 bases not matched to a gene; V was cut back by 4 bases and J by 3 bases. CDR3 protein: CASSAIPGQGSYEQYF. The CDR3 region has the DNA TGTGCCAGCAGTGCGATCCCGGGACAGGGTAGCTACGAGCAGTACTTC.

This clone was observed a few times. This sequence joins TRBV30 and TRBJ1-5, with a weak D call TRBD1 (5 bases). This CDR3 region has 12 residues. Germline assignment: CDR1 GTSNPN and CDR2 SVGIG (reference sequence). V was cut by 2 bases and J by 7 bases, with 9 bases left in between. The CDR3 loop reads CAWSKGRQPQHF. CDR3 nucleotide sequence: TGTGCCTGGAGTAAGGGGAGGCAGCCCCAGCATTTT.

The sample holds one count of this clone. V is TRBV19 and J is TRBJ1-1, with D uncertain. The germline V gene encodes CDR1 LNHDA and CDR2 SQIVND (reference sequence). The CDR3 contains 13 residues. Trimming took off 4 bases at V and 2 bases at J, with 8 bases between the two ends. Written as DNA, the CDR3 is TGTGCCAGTAGTAGGCAGATAAACACTGAAGCTTTCTTT. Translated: CASSRQINTEAFF.

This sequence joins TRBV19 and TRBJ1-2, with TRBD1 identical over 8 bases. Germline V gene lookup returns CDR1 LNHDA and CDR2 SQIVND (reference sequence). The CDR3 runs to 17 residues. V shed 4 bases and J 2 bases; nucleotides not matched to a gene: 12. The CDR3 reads CASSTTIWTGQNYGYTF. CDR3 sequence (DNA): TGTGCCAGTAGTACTACGATATGGACAGGGCAGAACTATGGCTACACCTTC.

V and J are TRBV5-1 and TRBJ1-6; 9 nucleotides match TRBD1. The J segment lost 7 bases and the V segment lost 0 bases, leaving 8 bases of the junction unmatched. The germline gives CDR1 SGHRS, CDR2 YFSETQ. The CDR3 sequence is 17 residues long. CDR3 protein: CASSLESGTGRNSPLHF. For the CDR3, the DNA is TGCGCCAGCAGCTTGGAGAGCGGGACAGGGAGAAATTCACCCCTCCACTTT. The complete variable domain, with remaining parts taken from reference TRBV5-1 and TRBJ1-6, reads KAGVTQTPRYLIKTRGQQVTLSCSPISGHRSVSWYQQTPGQGLQFLFEYFSETQRNKGNFPGRFSGRQFSNSRSEMNVSTLELGDSALYLCASSLESGTGRNSPLHFGNGTRLTVT.

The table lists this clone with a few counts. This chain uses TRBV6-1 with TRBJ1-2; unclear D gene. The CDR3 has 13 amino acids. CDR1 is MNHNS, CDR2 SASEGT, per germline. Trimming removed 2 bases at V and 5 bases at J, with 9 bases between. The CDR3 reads CASSEMAEYGYTF. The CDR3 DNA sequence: TGTGCCAGCAGTGAAATGGCGGAATATGGCTACACCTTC.

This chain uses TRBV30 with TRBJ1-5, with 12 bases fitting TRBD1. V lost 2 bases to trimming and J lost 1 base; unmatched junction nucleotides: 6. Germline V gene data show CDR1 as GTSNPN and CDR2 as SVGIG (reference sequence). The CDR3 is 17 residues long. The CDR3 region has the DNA TGTGCCTGGAGTTGGGACAGGGGGCATCTGAGCAATCAGCCCCAGCATTTT. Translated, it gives CAWSWDRGHLSNQPQHF.